This T cell receptor beta chain was observed in a study of PD-1 blockade in classical Hodgkin lymphoma. Study overall: Patients were infused with nivolumab 3 mg/kg every 2 weeks. Study-level findings and limits: A significant rise in TCR diversity was seen by C4D1 for CD4+ cells but not for CD8+ cells. What caused the repertoire differences, perhaps disease activity or prior therapy, remains undefined.

The CDR3 runs to 16 residues. The V end was cut by 2 bases, the J end by 0 bases, with 11 bases between. From germline, CDR1 is SGHTA and CDR2 FQGNSA. With regard to this clone: Its antigen is currently unknown.

Produced via immunoSEQ multiplex PCR; TCRdb's table is partial and in-frame only. The sample lists about 100,000 clones, roughly 88% occurring once. Each of the patients experienced relapse following autologous stem cell transplantation, and their brentuximab vedotin exposure differed. Complete response, partial response or progressive disease constituted the best responses recorded. The sequence came from a human donor with classical Hodgkin lymphoma. The rearrangement joins TRBV7-2 to TRBJ2-1, with D hard to call. The source material was peripheral blood mononuclear cells (PBMCs), sampled at baseline. The CDR3 reads CASSLREPSSYNEQFF. CDR3 bases: TGTGCCAGCAGCTTAAGGGAACCTAGCTCCTACAATGAGCAGTTCTTC.